This T cell receptor (beta chain) was identified during a study of blood T cell repertoires in COVID-19 (dated by TCRdb to 2018 to 2020). With respect to the entire study: Collaborator samples came from the United States, Italy and Spain and covered acute and convalescent phases of COVID-19. The prospective study material was composed of cDNA or gDNA derived from T cells, B-cell-depleted T cells, or PBMCs. Deeply sampled blood TCRbeta repertoires from subjects exposed to, actively infected with, or recovered from COVID-19 were included in the dataset. The repertoires were made available in a free public database intended to serve as a resource for research on the immune response to SARS-CoV-2. The samples were drawn from two sources: the first 160 participants of the ongoing ImmuneRACE study, and some 1,300 subjects contributed by 6 global collaborators. A de-identified subject ID, COVID-19 status, age in years and sex were almost always included in the sample metadata. Where available, HLA class I and class II types were taken from metadata supplied by the sample provider and were not determined by assay-based typing. Here is what the overall study found, with its caveats: How much clinical and demographic metadata was included differed by source and by participant, and the metadata was provided uncurated.

As regards this clone: No antigen is known for it. Within one base of it there is no much larger clone, and no base qualities were kept.

Collaborating institutions collected whole blood in K2EDTA tubes following their own protocols. Collaborator samples were shipped for TCRbeta analysis as frozen whole blood, isolated PBMCs, or DNA extracted from either sample type. The immunoSEQ Assay, a bias-controlled multiplex PCR, was used to amplify TCRbeta CDR3 regions from genomic DNA. Regarding the original processing steps: Within the assay, amplification of reference gene primers was used to estimate how many nucleated cells each sample contained. To quantify the absolute abundance of each unique TCRbeta CDR3 rearrangement, sequence reads were collapsed and filtered. Productive Simpson clonality was computed per sample as the square root of Simpson's diversity index over productive rearrangements. TCRdb carries this immuneACCESS record with in-frame sequences only. Its versions omit some clonotypes, under half of them owing to an unresolved V gene in the studies checked, with the rest unexplained. From that table come the V and J calls and clone size; the DNA was used to work out D and trimming. For this sample there are approximately 68,000 clones; about 80% appear just once. The ten most abundant clones make up 18% of the sample.

From cysteine to phenylalanine, the CDR3 is 13 amino acids long. Of the read, only the CDR3 DNA is kept; its 39 bases are in frame from base 1. The V end loses 2 bases and the J end loses 3 bases, and a stretch of 7 bases separates them. Based on the germline V gene (reference sequence), the CDR1 and CDR2 sequences are MNHEY and SMNVEV. The sequence links TRBV27 to TRBJ1-2; there is no confident call for the D gene. This clonotype was obtained from a human donor in a cohort sampled during active COVID-19. The sequenced material came from peripheral blood. The bases are TGTGCCAGCAGTTTAACGAGATACTATGGCTACACCTTC. Its translation reads: CASSLTRYYGYTF.